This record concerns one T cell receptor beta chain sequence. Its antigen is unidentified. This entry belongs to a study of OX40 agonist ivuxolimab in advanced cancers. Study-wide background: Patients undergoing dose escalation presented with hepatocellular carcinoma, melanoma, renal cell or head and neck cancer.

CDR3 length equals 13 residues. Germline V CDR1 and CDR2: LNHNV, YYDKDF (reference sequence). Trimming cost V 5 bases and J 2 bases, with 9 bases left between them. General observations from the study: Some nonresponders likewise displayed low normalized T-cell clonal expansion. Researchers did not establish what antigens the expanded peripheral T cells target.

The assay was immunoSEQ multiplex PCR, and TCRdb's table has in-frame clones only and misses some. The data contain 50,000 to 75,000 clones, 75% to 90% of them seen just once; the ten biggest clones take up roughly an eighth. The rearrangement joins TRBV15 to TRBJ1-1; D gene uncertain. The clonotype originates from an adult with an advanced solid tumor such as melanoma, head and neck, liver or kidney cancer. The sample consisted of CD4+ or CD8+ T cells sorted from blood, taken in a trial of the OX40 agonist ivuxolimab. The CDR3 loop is CATSLAPNTEAFF. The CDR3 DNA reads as TGTGCCACCAGCCTTGCCCCCAACACTGAAGCTTTCTTT.